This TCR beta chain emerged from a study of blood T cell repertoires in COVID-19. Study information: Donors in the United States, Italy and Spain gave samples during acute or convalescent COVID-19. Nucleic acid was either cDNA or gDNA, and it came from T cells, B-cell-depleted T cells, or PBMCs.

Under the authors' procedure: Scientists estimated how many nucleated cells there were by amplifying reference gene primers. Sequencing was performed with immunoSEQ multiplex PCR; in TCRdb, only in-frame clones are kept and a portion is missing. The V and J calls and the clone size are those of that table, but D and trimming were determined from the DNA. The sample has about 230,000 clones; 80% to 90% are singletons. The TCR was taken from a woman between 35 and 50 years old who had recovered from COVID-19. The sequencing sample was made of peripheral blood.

The CDR3 DNA is TGTGCCAGCAGAGGGACAGCTAATGAAAAACTGTTTTTT. This codes for CASRGTANEKLFF. This sequence joins TRBV2 and TRBJ1-4; TRBD1 agrees at 7 bases. The CDR3 runs to 13 residues. The V segment lost 6 bases and the J segment 3 bases; nucleotides outside the gene matches: 1. Germline values: CDR1 SNHLY, CDR2 FYNNEI. Supplemented by reference TRBV2 and TRBJ1-4, the full variable domain reads EPEVTQTPSHQVTQMGQEVILRCVPISNHLYFYWYRQILGQKVEFLVSFYNNEISEKSEIFDDQFSVERPDGSNFTLKIRSTKLEDSAMYFCASRGTANEKLFFGSGTQLSVL.